This entry lists 8 T cell receptor beta chains sequenced from one sample in a study of OX40 agonist ivuxolimab in advanced cancers. The data were produced by immunoSEQ multiplex PCR, yet TCRdb's version contains in-frame clones alone and is incomplete. This sample carries roughly 80,000 clones, around four fifths of them seen once, and the ten largest clones take approximately 2%. The sequencing used CD4+ or CD8+ T cells sorted from blood, collected in a trial of the OX40 agonist ivuxolimab. The source is an adult with an advanced solid tumor such as melanoma, head and neck, liver or kidney cancer.

This chain uses TRBV30 with TRBJ1-6; 7 nucleotides align to TRBD1. Germline CDR1 and CDR2: GTSNPN and SVGIG (reference sequence). The CDR3 sequence is 16 residues long. V lost 5 bases, J lost 1 base, and 8 bases stayed unmatched. The CDR3 DNA reads as TGTGCCTGGGACAGGGATTTCGGGTCCTATAATTCACCCCTCCACTTT. This codes for CAWDRDFGSYNSPLHF.

The V and J genes are TRBV11-1 and TRBJ1-5; D possibly corresponds to TRBD1 (5 bases). The CDR3 totals 13 residues. Germline values: CDR1 SGHAT, CDR2 FQDESV (reference sequence). V gave up 5 bases and J gave up 10 bases, with 15 bases separating them. CDR3 region: CASSRDRSGPQHF. CDR3 bases: TGTGCCAGCAGCCGGGACCGAAGCGGCCCCCAGCATTTT. The entire variable domain, with the rest obtained from reference TRBV11-1 and TRBJ1-5, is as follows: EAEVAQSPRYKITEKSQAVAFWCDPISGHATLYWYRQILGQGPELLVQFQDESVVDDSQLPKDRFSAERLKGVDSTLKIQPAELGDSAMYLCASSRDRSGPQHFGDGTRLSIL.

Only one count was recorded for this clone. The chain employs TRBV5-1 and TRBJ1-1, with D uncertain. From germline, CDR1 is SGHRS and CDR2 YFSETQ. The CDR3 has 16 amino acids. With 5 bases removed from V and 1 base from J, the gap between germline ends came to 18 bases. The CDR3 bases are TGCGCCAGCAGAGCCGGCCCCCTCGAAGGGAACACTGAAGCTTTCTTT. Protein product: CASRAGPLEGNTEAFF.

The chain is built from TRBV6-6 and TRBJ1-5; TRBD1 matches 7 bases. The CDR3 covers 16 residues. V shed 4 bases and J 2 bases; nucleotides not matched to a gene: 8. The germline V gene has CDR1 MNHNY and CDR2 SVGAGI (reference sequence). The CDR3, as DNA: TGTGCCAGCAGTTTACGACAGGGCTGGGGCAATCAGCCCCAGCATTTT. Protein: CASSLRQGWGNQPQHF.

This sequence joins TRBV6-5 and TRBJ1-4; D is ambiguous. Per germline, CDR1 MNHEY and CDR2 SVGAGI. CDR3 length equals 15 residues. V was cut by 0 bases and J by 7 bases, with 12 bases left in between. The CDR3 loop is CASSYSLGDGEKLFF. CDR3 DNA: TGTGCCAGCAGTTACTCGTTGGGCGACGGTGAAAAACTGTTTTTT.

The V call is TRBV5-6, the J call TRBJ2-7; 12 bases line up with TRBD2. The CDR3 contains 14 residues. Trimming took 4 bases from V and 7 from J; bases not matched to a gene: 6. Per germline, CDR1 SGHDT and CDR2 YYEEEE. This CDR3 reads CASSASGGALEQYF. The CDR3, as DNA: TGTGCCAGCAGCGCTAGCGGGGGGGCTCTGGAGCAGTACTTC.

The chain recombines TRBV11-2 with TRBJ1-2; no firm D call. The CDR3 is 13 residues long. Trimming removed 2 bases at V and 5 bases at J, with 9 bases between. CDR1 SGHAT and CDR2 FQNNGV come from the germline V gene. The CDR3 DNA reads as TGTGCCAGCAGCTTAACTGAGGCTTATGGCTACACCTTC. It codes for CASSLTEAYGYTF.

The V gene is TRBV11-2, the J gene TRBJ2-2; tentatively, D is TRBD1 or TRBD2 (7 bases each). The CDR3 is 15 residues long. V was clipped by 2 bases and J by 4 bases, with 11 bases between them. Germline V gene data show CDR1 as SGHAT and CDR2 as FQNNGV. The CDR3 loop reads CASSLIRGGTGELFF. CDR3 sequence (DNA): TGTGCCAGCAGCTTAATCAGGGGGGGCACCGGGGAGCTGTTTTTT.